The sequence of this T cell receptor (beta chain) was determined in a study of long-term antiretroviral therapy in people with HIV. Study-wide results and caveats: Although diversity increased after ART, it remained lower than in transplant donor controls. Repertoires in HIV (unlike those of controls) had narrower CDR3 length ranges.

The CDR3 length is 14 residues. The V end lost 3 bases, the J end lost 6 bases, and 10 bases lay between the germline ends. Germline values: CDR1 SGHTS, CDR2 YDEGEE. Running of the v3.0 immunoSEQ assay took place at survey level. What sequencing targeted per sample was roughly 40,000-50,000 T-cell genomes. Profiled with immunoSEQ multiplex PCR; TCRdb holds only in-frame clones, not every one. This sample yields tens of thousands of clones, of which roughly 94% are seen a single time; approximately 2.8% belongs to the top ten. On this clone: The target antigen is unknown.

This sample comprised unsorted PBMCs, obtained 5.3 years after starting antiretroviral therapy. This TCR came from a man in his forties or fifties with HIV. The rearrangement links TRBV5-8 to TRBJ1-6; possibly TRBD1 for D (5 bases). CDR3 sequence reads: CASSSQGSNSPLHF. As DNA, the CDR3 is TGTGCCAGCAGCTCGCAGGGTTCTAATTCACCCCTCCACTTT.